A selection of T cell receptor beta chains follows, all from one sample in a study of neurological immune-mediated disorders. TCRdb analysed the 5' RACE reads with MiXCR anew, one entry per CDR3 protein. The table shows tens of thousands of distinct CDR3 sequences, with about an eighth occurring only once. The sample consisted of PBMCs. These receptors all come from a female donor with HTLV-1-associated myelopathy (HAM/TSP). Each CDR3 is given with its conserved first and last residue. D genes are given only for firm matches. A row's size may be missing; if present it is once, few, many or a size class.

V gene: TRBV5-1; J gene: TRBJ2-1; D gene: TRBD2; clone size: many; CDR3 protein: CASSLAGGTYNEQFF; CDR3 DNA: TGCGCCAGCAGCTTAGCGGGGGGAACCTACAATGAGCAGTTCTTC
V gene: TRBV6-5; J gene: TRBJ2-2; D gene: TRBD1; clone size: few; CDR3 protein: CASSGQGVNTGELFF; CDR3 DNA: TGTGCCAGCAGTGGACAGGGTGTTAATACCGGGGAGCTGTTTTTT
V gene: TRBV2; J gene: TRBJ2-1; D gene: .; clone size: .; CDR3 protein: CASMPGFNEQFF; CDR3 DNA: TGTGCCAGCATGCCAGGGTTCAATGAGCAGTTCTTC
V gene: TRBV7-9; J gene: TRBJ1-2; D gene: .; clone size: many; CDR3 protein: CASSPWDPTEGYTF; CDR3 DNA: TGTGCCAGCAGCCCATGGGACCCCACAGAGGGCTACACCTTC
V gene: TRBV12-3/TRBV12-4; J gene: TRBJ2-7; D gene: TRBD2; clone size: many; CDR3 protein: CASSSGTSGGIYEQYF; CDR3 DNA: TGTGCCAGCAGCAGCGGGACTAGCGGGGGGATATACGAGCAGTACTTC
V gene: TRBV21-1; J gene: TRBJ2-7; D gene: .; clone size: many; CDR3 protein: CASSGIRVPPVLASGGKHYEQYF; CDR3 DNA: TGTGCCAGCAGCGGAATCAGGGTTCCCCCAGTTCTTGCTAGCGGGGGGAAACACTACGAGCAGTACTTC
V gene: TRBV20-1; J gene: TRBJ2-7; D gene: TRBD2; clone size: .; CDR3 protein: CSASTGLAGGNSYEQYF; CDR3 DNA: TGCAGTGCTTCCACGGGACTAGCGGGGGGGAATTCCTACGAGCAGTACTTC
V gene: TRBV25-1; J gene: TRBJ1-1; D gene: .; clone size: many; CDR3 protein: CASSDRQNTEAFF; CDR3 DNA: TGTGCCAGCAGTGACCGACAAAACACTGAAGCTTTCTTT
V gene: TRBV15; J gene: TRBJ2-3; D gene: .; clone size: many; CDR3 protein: CATSSSTDTQYF; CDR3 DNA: TGTGCCACCAGCAGTTCCACAGATACGCAGTATTTT
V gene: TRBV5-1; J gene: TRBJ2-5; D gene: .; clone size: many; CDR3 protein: CASSLAGRIQETQYF; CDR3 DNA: TGCGCCAGCAGCTTGGCAGGCCGGATCCAAGAGACCCAGTACTTC
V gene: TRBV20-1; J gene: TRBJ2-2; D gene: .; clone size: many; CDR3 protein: CSARDRGKGYTGELFF; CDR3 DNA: TGCAGTGCTAGAGATAGAGGAAAGGGATACACCGGGGAGCTGTTTTTT
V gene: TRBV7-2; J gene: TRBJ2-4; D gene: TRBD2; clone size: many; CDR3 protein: CASSLPGLAGGKNIQYF; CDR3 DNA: TGTGCCAGCAGCTTACCGGGACTAGCGGGGGGGAAAAACATTCAGTACTTC
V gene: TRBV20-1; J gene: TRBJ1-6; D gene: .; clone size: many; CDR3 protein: CSASRTENSPLHF; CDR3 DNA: TGCAGTGCTAGCCGGACGGAGAATTCACCCCTCCACTTT
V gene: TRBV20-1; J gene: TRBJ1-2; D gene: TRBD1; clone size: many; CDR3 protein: CSALVPGQGGYGYTF; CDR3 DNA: TGCAGTGCTCTTGTCCCGGGACAGGGTGGATATGGCTACACCTTC
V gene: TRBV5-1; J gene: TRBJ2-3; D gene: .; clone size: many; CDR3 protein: CASSLGLEDTQYF; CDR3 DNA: TGCGCCAGCAGCTTGGGACTAGAAGATACGCAGTATTTT
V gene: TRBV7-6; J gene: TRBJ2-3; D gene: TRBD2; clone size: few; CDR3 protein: CASSPEGSGGASTDTQYF; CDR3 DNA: TGTGCCAGCAGCCCCGAGGGGAGCGGGGGGGCCTCGACAGATACGCAGTATTTT
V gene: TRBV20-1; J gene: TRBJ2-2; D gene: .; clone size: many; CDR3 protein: CSANNAVWRGELFF; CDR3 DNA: TGCAGTGCTAATAACGCGGTGTGGCGCGGGGAGCTGTTTTTT
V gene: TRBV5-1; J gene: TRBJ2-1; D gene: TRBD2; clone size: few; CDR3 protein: CASSLRGGVTEQFF; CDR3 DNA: TGCGCCAGCAGCTTGCGGGGGGGCGTGACTGAGCAGTTCTTC
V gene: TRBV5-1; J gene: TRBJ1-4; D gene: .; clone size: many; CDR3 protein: CASSFGSVGREKLFF; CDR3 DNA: TGCGCCAGCAGCTTTGGCTCGGTGGGCCGAGAAAAACTGTTTTTT
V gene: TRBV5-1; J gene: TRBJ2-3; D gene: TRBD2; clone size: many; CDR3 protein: CASSTGGGGTDTQYF; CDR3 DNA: TGCGCCAGCAGCACGGGAGGCGGAGGCACAGATACGCAGTATTTT
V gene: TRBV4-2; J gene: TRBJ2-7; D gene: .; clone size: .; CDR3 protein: CASSQERVGATYEQYF; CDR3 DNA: TGTGCCAGCAGCCAAGAACGGGTCGGTGCGACCTACGAGCAGTACTTC
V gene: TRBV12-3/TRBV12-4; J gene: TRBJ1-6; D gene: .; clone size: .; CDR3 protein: CASSFYGNSPLHF; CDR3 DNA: TGTGCCAGCAGTTTTTACGGGAATTCACCCCTCCACTTT
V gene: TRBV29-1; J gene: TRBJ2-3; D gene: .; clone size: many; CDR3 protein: CSVGQYTDTQYF; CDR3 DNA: TGCAGCGTTGGACAGTACACAGATACGCAGTATTTT
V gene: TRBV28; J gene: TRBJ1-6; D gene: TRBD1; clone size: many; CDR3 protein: CASSFLGTGKYSPLHF; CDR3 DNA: TGTGCCAGCAGTTTCCTCGGGACAGGGAAGTATTCACCCCTCCACTTT
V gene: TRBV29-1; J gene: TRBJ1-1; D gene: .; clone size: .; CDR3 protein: CSVVRNTEAFF; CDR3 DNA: TGCAGCGTTGTCAGGAACACTGAAGCTTTCTTT
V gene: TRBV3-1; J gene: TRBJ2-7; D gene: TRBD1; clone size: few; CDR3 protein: CASSPGQGIGEQYF; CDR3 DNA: TGTGCCAGCAGCCCGGGACAGGGAATAGGCGAGCAGTACTTC
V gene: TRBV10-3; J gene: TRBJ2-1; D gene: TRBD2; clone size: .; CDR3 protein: CAISVSGASPEQFF; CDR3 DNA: TGTGCCATCAGTGTAAGCGGGGCGTCGCCTGAGCAGTTCTTC
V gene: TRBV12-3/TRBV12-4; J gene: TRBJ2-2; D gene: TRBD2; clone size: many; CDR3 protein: CASSPGGPNTGELFF; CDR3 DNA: TGTGCCAGCAGTCCGGGGGGACCAAACACCGGGGAGCTGTTTTTT
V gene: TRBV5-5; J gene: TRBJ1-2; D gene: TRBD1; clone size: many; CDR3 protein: CASSSLGQGRRHGYTF; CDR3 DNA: TGTGCCAGCAGCTCACTGGGACAGGGTAGGCGGCATGGCTACACCTTC
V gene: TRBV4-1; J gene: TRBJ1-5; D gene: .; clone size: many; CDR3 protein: CASSQDGGLGNQPQHF; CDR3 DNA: TGCGCCAGCAGCCAAGATGGGGGCCTGGGCAATCAGCCCCAGCATTTT
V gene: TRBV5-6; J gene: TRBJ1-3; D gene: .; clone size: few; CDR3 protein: CASSLSRGLYGNTIYF; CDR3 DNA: TGTGCCAGCAGCTTGTCCCGCGGGTTGTACGGAAACACCATATATTTT
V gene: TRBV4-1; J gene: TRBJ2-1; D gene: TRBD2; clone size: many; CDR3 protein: CASSQTSGGKGNEQFF; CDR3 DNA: TGCGCCAGCAGCCAAACTAGCGGGGGGAAAGGTAATGAGCAGTTCTTC
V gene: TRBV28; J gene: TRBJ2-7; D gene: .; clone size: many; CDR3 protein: CASSPHRGSSYEQYF; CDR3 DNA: TGTGCCAGCAGTCCCCACCGGGGGAGCTCCTACGAGCAGTACTTC
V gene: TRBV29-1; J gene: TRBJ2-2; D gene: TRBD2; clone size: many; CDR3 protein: CSVEEAGGLPRELFF; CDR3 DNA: TGCAGCGTTGAGGAAGCGGGGGGGCTTCCGAGGGAGCTGTTTTTT
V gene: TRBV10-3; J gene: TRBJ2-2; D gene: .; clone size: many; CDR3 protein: CAHRRQENTGELFF; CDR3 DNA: TGTGCCCATCGCCGGCAGGAGAACACCGGGGAGCTGTTTTTT
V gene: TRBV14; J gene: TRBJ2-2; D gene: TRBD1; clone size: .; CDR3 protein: CASSRTGRNTGELFF; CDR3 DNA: TGTGCCAGCAGCCGGACAGGGAGGAACACCGGGGAGCTGTTTTTT
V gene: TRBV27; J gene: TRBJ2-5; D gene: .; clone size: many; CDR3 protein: CAIRDSGKTQYF; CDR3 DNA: TGTGCCATCCGGGACTCCGGGAAGACCCAGTACTTC
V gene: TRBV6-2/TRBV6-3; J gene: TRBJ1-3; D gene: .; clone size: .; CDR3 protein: CASSFPGNTIYF; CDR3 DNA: TGTGCCAGCAGTTTCCCTGGAAACACCATATATTTT
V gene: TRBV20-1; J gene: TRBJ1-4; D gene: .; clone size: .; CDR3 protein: CSADTREKLFF; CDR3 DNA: TGCAGTGCGGATACGAGGGAAAAACTGTTTTTT
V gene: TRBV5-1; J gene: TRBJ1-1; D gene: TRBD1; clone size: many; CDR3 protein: CASSLLEQGAGRAFF; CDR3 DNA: TGCGCCAGCAGCTTGTTGGAACAGGGGGCCGGTCGAGCTTTCTTT
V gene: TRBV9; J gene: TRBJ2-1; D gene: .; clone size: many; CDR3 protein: CASSVGPGPRGEQFF; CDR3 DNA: TGTGCCAGCAGCGTAGGTCCAGGGCCCCGGGGTGAGCAGTTCTTC
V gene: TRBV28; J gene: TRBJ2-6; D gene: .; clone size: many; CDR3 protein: CASSAPSSSGANVLTF; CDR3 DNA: TGTGCCAGCAGTGCCCCCAGCAGCTCTGGGGCCAACGTCCTGACTTTC
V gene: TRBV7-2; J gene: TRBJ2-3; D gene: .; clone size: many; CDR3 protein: CASSLRSAASDTQYF; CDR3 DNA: TGTGCCAGCAGCCTTCGCAGCGCGGCGTCAGATACGCAGTATTTT
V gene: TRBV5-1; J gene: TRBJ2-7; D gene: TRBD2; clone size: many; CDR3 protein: CASSFSSGGGYEQYF; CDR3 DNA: TGCGCCAGCAGCTTTTCTAGCGGGGGGGGTTACGAGCAGTACTTC
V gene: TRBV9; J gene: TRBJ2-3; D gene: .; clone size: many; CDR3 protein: CASSVVGSRQYF; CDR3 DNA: TGTGCCAGCAGCGTAGTCGGGAGTCGTCAATATTTT
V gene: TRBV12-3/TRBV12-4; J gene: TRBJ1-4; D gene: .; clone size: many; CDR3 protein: CASSSLPNEKLFF; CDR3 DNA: TGTGCCAGCAGTTCCCTCCCTAATGAAAAACTGTTTTTT
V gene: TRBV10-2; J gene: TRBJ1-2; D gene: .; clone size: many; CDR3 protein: CASRIDSGYTF; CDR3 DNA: TGCGCCAGCAGAATCGACAGCGGCTACACCTTC
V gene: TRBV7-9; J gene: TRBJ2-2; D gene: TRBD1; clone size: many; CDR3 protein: CASSEDRGSTGELFF; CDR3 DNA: TGTGCCAGCAGCGAAGACAGGGGATCCACCGGGGAGCTGTTTTTT
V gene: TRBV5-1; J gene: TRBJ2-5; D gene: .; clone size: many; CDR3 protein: CASSSHRVEGETQYF; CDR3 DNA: TGCGCCAGCAGCTCCCACCGGGTGGAGGGGGAGACCCAGTACTTC
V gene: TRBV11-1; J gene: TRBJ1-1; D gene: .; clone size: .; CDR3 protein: CASSGQLNTEAFF; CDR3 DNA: TGTGCCAGCAGCGGACAGTTGAACACTGAAGCTTTCTTT
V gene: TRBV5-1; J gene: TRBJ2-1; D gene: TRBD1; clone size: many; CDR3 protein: CASSFRSGGSSYNEQFF; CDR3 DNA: TGCGCCAGCAGCTTTCGTTCAGGGGGCTCCTCCTACAATGAGCAGTTCTTC
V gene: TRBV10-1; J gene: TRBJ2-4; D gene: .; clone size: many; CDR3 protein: CASSESAQKNIQYF; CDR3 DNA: TGCGCCAGCAGTGAGTCCGCACAGAAAAACATTCAGTACTTC
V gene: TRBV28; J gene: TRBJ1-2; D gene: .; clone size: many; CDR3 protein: CASSLDQGLYGYTF; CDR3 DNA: TGTGCCAGCAGTTTGGATCAGGGCCTCTATGGCTACACCTTC
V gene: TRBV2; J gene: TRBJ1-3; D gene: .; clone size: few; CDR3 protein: CASSGQKSSGNTIYF; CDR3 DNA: TGTGCCAGCAGTGGACAGAAGTCCTCTGGAAACACCATATATTTT
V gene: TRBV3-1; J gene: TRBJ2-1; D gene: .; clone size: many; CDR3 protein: CASSRRGSNEQFF; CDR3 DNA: TGTGCCAGCAGCCGCCGGGGATCCAATGAGCAGTTCTTC
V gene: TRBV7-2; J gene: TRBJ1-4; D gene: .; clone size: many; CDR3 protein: CASSSGRFGNEKLFF; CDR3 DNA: TGTGCCAGCAGCTCTGGACGCTTTGGGAATGAAAAACTGTTTTTT
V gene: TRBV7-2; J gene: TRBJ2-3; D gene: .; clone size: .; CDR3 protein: CASSLAAGAGADTQYF; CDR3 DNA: TGTGCCAGCAGCTTAGCGGCGGGGGCCGGTGCAGATACGCAGTATTTT
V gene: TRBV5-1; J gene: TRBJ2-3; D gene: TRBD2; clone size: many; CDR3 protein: CASSFERGSDTQYF; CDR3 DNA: TGCGCCAGCAGCTTCGAGCGGGGATCAGATACGCAGTATTTT
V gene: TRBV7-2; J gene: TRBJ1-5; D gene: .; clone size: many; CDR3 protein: CASSHGRPNQPQHF; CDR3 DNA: TGTGCCAGCAGCCATGGACGGCCGAATCAGCCCCAGCATTTT